The clone carrying this T cell receptor beta chain was seen many times. Just one base apart from a much larger clone, this may be a read error. This sample is part of a study of blood T cells in healthy people across ages. Isolating PBMCs gave at least 7 million of these cells per sample. Through a sample-barcoded 5' primer and a J-beta primer mix, a second PCR was run for roughly 6 to 11 cycles. TCRdb redid the calling of the 5' RACE reads with MiXCR, one entry per CDR3 protein. Among around 690,000 distinct CDR3 sequences listed, about 53% were seen once. Germline V gene sequence: CDR1 SGHRS, CDR2 YFSETQ. J was trimmed by 11 bases and V by 1 base; bases with no gene match: 15. The CDR3 is 16 residues long.

The TCR was taken from a man aged 55 to 69 in good health. The sequencing input was blood. The chain links TRBV5-1 to TRBJ2-5; 9 bases are shared with TRBD1. The CDR3 DNA reads as TGCGCCAGCAGCTTGACACTACAGGGGGCTGGGAATGAGCAGTACTTC. Amino acids: CASSLTLQGAGNEQYF.